Listed below are T cell receptor beta chains from one sample, sequenced in a study of blood T cell repertoires in COVID-19. Clones were read by immunoSEQ multiplex PCR, and TCRdb kept only the in-frame ones, dropping some. The sample lists roughly 65,000 clones, over 60% occurring once. Source material: peripheral blood. The receptors originated from a human donor in a cohort sampled during active COVID-19. The CDR3 runs from the conserved cysteine through the conserved F or W. Each record gives: J gene, V gene, CDR3 protein.

TRBJ2-7	TRBV19	CASSISGGDEQYF
TRBJ1-5	TRBV15	CATNPGQYSNQPQHF
TRBJ2-4	TRBV23-1	CASNLFSTLAKNIQYF
TRBJ2-7	TRBV12-3/TRBV12-4	CASSLTGNEQYF
TRBJ2-5	TRBV28	CASSISWTQYF
TRBJ2-3	TRBV2	CASSEGGGGGALTDTQYF
TRBJ2-1	TRBV6-2/TRBV6-3	CASSYSMAAGRSSNEQFF
TRBJ2-3	TRBV7-8	CASSLIRISGLASTDTQYF
TRBJ2-3	TRBV18	CASSPPVSGTDTQYF
TRBJ1-4	TRBV28	CASQDQGANEKLFF
TRBJ2-1	TRBV19	CASSMAYGGSYNEQFF
TRBJ1-6	TRBV9	CASSAGQGASPLHF
TRBJ2-1	TRBV28	CASSRPGGVSGNEQFF
TRBJ1-5	TRBV15	CATSAGFSNQPQHF
TRBJ2-5	TRBV5-1	CASSLVREETQYF
TRBJ1-5	TRBV5-1	CASSLTGVGNQPQHF
TRBJ2-2	TRBV12-3/TRBV12-4	CASSSASGELFF
TRBJ2-7	TRBV7-9	CASSLGPQMNEQYF
TRBJ2-2	TRBV6-1	CASSEASRQGFGELFF
TRBJ2-2	TRBV11-3	CASSAPTGTGELFF
TRBJ2-1	TRBV6-2/TRBV6-3	CASSSPGTSGGAYNEQFF
TRBJ2-3	TRBV2	CATLSGNTDTQYF
TRBJ2-5	TRBV19	CASGTGEETQYF
TRBJ2-6	TRBV4-2	CASSQELAGTGANVLTF
TRBJ1-4	TRBV7-2	CASSSRTGMVATNEKLFF
TRBJ2-7	TRBV28	CASYGGYEQYF
TRBJ2-1	TRBV11-2	CASSLEQGAYNEQFF
TRBJ2-1	TRBV11-2	CASSPTARLAGYNEQFF
TRBJ1-2	TRBV6-2/TRBV6-3	CASSRDSSYGYTF
TRBJ1-1	TRBV28	CASSTRPPRGTEAFF
TRBJ1-4	TRBV6-5	CASRPPTGANEKLFF
TRBJ1-6	TRBV28	CASRDRKDNSPLHF
TRBJ2-2	TRBV4-3	CASSQGTSGSSGELFF
TRBJ2-5	TRBV10-3	CAISEFGQDQETQYF
TRBJ2-7	TRBV12-3/TRBV12-4	CASSQGQVYEQYF
TRBJ1-5	TRBV19	CASSTGLRMGYSNQPQHF
TRBJ2-5	TRBV29-1	CSVATGTGQETQYF
TRBJ2-5	TRBV9	CASSVGDYQETQYF
TRBJ2-3	TRBV19	CASSLLAGVADTQYF
TRBJ2-2	TRBV7-2	CASSQGVNTGELFF
TRBJ2-7	TRBV7-9	CASSRDSAPYEQYF
TRBJ2-2	TRBV2	CASSELFFGSLAGGGGNTGELFF
TRBJ2-7	TRBV19	CASKGQDPSSYEQYF
TRBJ1-5	TRBV15	CATSLDRGRQPQHF
TRBJ2-7	TRBV5-1	CASSLAGKSSDEQYF
TRBJ1-2	TRBV27	CASSLGSGTNYGYTF
TRBJ2-2	TRBV19	CASRDKNTGELFF
TRBJ1-3	TRBV4-3	CASSSGDTIYF
TRBJ2-7	TRBV20-1	CSASGRGFSEQYF
TRBJ2-1	TRBV20-1	CSASQSPLRQFF